This T cell receptor beta chain emerged from a study of CD8 T cells in Susac syndrome. CDR3 length: 14 residues. The V gene end was trimmed by 3 bases and the J gene end by 5 bases; junction bases not matched to a gene: 5. Germline-derived CDR1 and CDR2 are LNHNV and YYDKDF (reference sequence). RNA amounts of 0.5 to 1 ug underwent reverse transcription with random hexamers. With immunoSEQ multiplex PCR, TCR beta CDR3 was amplified across 54 Vbeta and 13 Jbeta. One entry per CDR3 protein results from TCRdb running MiXCR on the immunoSEQ multiplex PCR reads. The repertoire has about 400,000 distinct CDR3 sequences, more than 80% of them found once; the top ten carry roughly 0.11%. It was treatment-naive patients with stable or active relapsing-remitting disease who made up the multiple sclerosis controls. The TEMRA cells underwent FACS enrichment, while the CD8+ and CD4+ T cells underwent negative isolation.

Specimen: CD8+ T cells from PBMCs. The chain links TRBV15 to TRBJ2-5; 8 bases are shared with TRBD1. This sequence originates from a human donor with multiple sclerosis. The CDR3 region has the DNA TGTGCCACCAGCAGGACAGGGGTAGTCGAGACCCAGTACTTC. Residues: CATSRTGVVETQYF.